Listed here are 20 T cell receptor beta chains from one sample, sequenced in a study of T-cell reconstitution after alpha-beta-depleted transplantation in children. Unique molecular identifiers were built into the TCRbeta library. TCRdb reanalysed the PCR reads using MiXCR and keeps one entry per CDR3 protein. The sample shows 280,000 or so distinct CDR3 sequences, approximately 10% of them seen only once. Sequencing used peripheral blood, obtained 180 days after TCRalphabeta/CD19-depleted stem cell transplant. These receptors came from a male patient between 2 and 10 years old who had a stem cell transplant for chronic granulomatous disease, so the T cells may come from the graft donor.

In this sample, this clonotype turned up many times. This sequence joins TRBV7-2 and TRBJ2-7, with TRBD1 identical over 7 bases. Germline-derived CDR1 and CDR2 are SGHTA and FQGNSA. This CDR3 is built from 15 residues. V shed 5 bases, J shed 0 bases, and the junction held 7 bases outside the gene matches. In DNA, the CDR3 is TGTGCCAGCAGCCCTTGGGACAGCTTCTCCTACGAGCAGTACTTC. Translated: CASSPWDSFSYEQYF.

This clonotype appeared many times. The chain links TRBV15 to TRBJ2-2; a weak D match, TRBD1 (6 bases). CDR3 length: 16 residues. V was pared by 2 bases and J by 9 bases, with 19 bases between. Germline CDR1 reads LNHNV; CDR2 reads YYDKDF (reference sequence). CDR3 DNA: TGTGCCACCAGCAGAACAGGGCTGGGAAATTCAAGGGAGCTGTTTTTT. Translating gives CATSRTGLGNSRELFF.

This clonotype was seen repeatedly, ten times or more. V and J are TRBV7-2 and TRBJ2-7, with 9 bases that match TRBD1. The CDR3 contains 15 residues. CDR1 is SGHTA, CDR2 FQGNSA, per germline. The V and J ends lost 3 bases and 3 bases, in that order; junction bases with no gene match: 6. CDR3 coding DNA: TGTGCCAGCAGCTTGGGACAGGGTCGTGGCTACGAGCAGTACTTC. This sequence encodes CASSLGQGRGYEQYF.

This clonotype was detected ten times or more. The chain combines TRBV7-8 with TRBJ2-2; the D gene is possibly TRBD1 (7 bases). CDR3 length: 15 amino acids. Germline assignment: CDR1 SGHVS and CDR2 FQNEAQ. V was trimmed by 11 bases and J by 5 bases, leaving 21 bases between them. In DNA form, the CDR3 reads TGTGCCGGCGCAGGGGGGCCCCTGAGGACCGGGGAGCTGTTTTTT. It yields the protein CAGAGGPLRTGELFF.

As to this clonotype: This may stem from a read error, because a much larger clone lies one nucleotide away. V gene TRBV6-2 or TRBV6-3 combines with J gene TRBJ1-6, with a possible D match to TRBD1 (5 bases). The germline V gene encodes CDR1 MNHEY and CDR2 SVGEGT. CDR3 size: 11 residues. CDR3 coding DNA: TGTGCCAGCCCCTCCCGGGGACCCCTCCAATTT. Protein: CASPSRGPLQF.

This clonotype occurred many times. The chain is built from TRBV30 and TRBJ1-3; the D is unclear. This CDR3 has 14 amino acids. The V end lost 0 bases, the J end lost 0 bases, and 6 bases lay between the germline ends. Germline loops: CDR1 GTSNPN, CDR2 SVGIG (reference sequence). CDR3 sequence: CAWSVSSSGNTIYF. DNA for the CDR3: TGTGCCTGGAGTGTAAGCAGCTCTGGAAACACCATATATTTT.

This clonotype was counted at least ten times. This sequence joins TRBV20-1 and TRBJ2-2; a possible D gene is TRBD2 (6 bases). V was clipped by 1 base and J by 2 bases, with 11 bases between them. The CDR3 is made up of 15 amino acids. Germline CDR1 DFQATT, CDR2 SNEGSKA (reference sequence). CDR3 sequence reads: CSARVAGRNTGELFF. The CDR3 DNA follows: TGCAGTGCTAGAGTTGCCGGGAGAAACACCGGGGAGCTGTTTTTT.

In this sample, this clonotype turned up many times. V is TRBV5-1 and J is TRBJ1-2; unclear D gene. Germline V lookup: CDR1 SGHRS, CDR2 YFSETQ. V was shortened by 0 bases and J by 4 bases, with 13 bases between the two germline ends. CDR3 length: 15 residues. CDR3 loop: CASSLAAQGSYGYTF. The CDR3 DNA follows: TGCGCCAGCAGCTTGGCCGCTCAAGGGTCCTATGGCTACACCTTC.

This clonotype was seen many times. The V call is TRBV6-2 or TRBV6-3, the J call TRBJ2-1; a possible D gene is TRBD2 (7 bases). Per germline, CDR1 MNHEY and CDR2 SVGEGT. Trimming cost V 2 bases and J 5 bases, with 16 bases left between them. The CDR3 sequence is 16 residues long. CDR3 DNA sequence: TGTGCCAGCAGTTACGCGGGGGCGGTTTGGGACAATGAGCAGTTCTTC. Its protein is CASSYAGAVWDNEQFF.

On this clonotype: A read error is possible here, since a much larger clone lies one base away. This chain joins TRBV9 and TRBJ2-5; D unclear. Germline CDR1 reads SGDLS; CDR2 reads YYNGEE. The CDR3 extends over 14 amino acids. The CDR3 loop reads CASRVSQYQETQYF. Written as DNA, the CDR3 is TGTGCCAGCCGCGTAAGTCAGTACCAAGAGACCCAGTACTTC.

This clonotype was seen repeatedly, ten times or more. The CDR3 DNA sequence: TGTGCCAGCAGCGTTGATTTCGAAGAGACCCAGTACTTC. The encoded protein is CASSVDFEETQYF. The gene calls are TRBV9 and TRBJ2-5; no clear D gene. The germline V gene has CDR1 SGDLS and CDR2 YYNGEE. This CDR3 spans 13 amino acids. Trimming removed 2 bases from V and 3 bases from J, with 8 bases in between.

The chain joins TRBV19 to TRBJ2-5; 8 nucleotides align to TRBD2. This CDR3 has 16 residues. Germline-derived CDR1 and CDR2 are LNHDA and SQIVND (reference sequence). V lost 3 bases, J lost 3 bases, and 9 bases stayed unmatched. CDR3 protein: CASSISPAGEEETQYF. The CDR3, as DNA: TGTGCCAGTAGTATTTCCCCAGCGGGGGAGGAAGAGACCCAGTACTTC.

This clonotype has at least ten counts. V is TRBV5-5 and J is TRBJ2-3; TRBD1 might be the D (5 bases). The CDR3 consists of 15 residues. V was trimmed by 4 bases and J by 2 bases, leaving 14 bases between them. The germline gives CDR1 SGHKS, CDR2 YYEKEE (reference sequence). The CDR3 DNA sequence: TGTGCCAGCAGCGACCAGGGATGGTACACAGATACGCAGTATTTT. Protein product: CASSDQGWYTDTQYF.

This clonotype was detected ten times or more. J is TRBJ1-1 and V is TRBV7-9; 8 nucleotides align to TRBD1. The CDR3 covers 14 residues. V lost 5 bases and J lost 8; bases outside the gene matches: 10. The germline gives CDR1 SEHNR, CDR2 FQNEAQ (reference sequence). Here the CDR3 DNA reads TGTGCCAGCAGCCCCCCGGGGCGGGACAGGGAAGCTTTCTTT. The encoded protein is CASSPPGRDREAFF.

At least ten counts were recorded for this clonotype. This chain joins TRBV7-3 and TRBJ2-3; D might be TRBD2 (6 bases). This CDR3 is 15 amino acids long. CDR1 is SGHTA and CDR2 is FQGTGA in the germline V gene. V was clipped by 4 bases and J by 0 bases, with 11 bases between them. CDR3 coding DNA: TGTGCCAGCAGCTCCTCGGGAGCGAGCACAGATACGCAGTATTTT. It codes for CASSSSGASTDTQYF.

This clonotype was seen repeatedly, ten times or more. The CDR3 protein is CSARRGGQDNNSPLHF. The CDR3 DNA is TGCAGTGCTAGGAGGGGAGGGCAGGACAATAATTCACCCCTCCACTTT. This sequence joins TRBV20-1 and TRBJ1-6; a possible D gene is TRBD1 (5 bases). Germline CDR1 and CDR2: DFQATT and SNEGSKA (reference sequence). This CDR3 region has 16 residues. V was pared by 3 bases and J by 5 bases, with 17 bases between.

This clonotype was seen repeatedly, ten times or more. J is TRBJ1-2 and V is TRBV4-2; tentatively, D is TRBD1 (6 bases). Germline V CDR1 and CDR2: LGHNA, YNFKEQ. This CDR3 has 14 amino acids. V gave up 2 bases and J gave up 8 bases, with 15 bases separating them. The CDR3, as DNA: TGTGCCAGCAGCCAAACAGGGACGGCGGGGGGCTACACCTTC. Its translation: CASSQTGTAGGYTF.

Notes on this clonotype: This may stem from a read error, because a much larger clone lies one nucleotide away. A read error is likely, as this CDR3 ends without the conserved phenylalanine or tryptophan. The rearrangement links TRBV12-3 or TRBV12-4 to TRBJ1-5, with 10 nucleotides matching TRBD1. The junction had 9 bases not matched to a gene; V was cut back by 7 bases and J by 9 bases. The CDR3 covers 14 residues. Here the CDR3 reads CASTTPGQGMPQHS. The CDR3, as DNA: TGTGCCAGCACCACGCCGGGACAGGGGATGCCCCAGCATTCT.

This clonotype has at least ten counts. This chain joins TRBV12-3 or TRBV12-4 and TRBJ2-3; TRBD2 matches 11 bases. The J segment lost 4 bases and the V segment lost 3 bases, leaving 9 bases of the junction unmatched. The CDR3 loop spans 17 amino acids. The CDR3 spells CASSFFSGGARSDTQYF. In DNA form, the CDR3 reads TGTGCCAGCAGTTTCTTTAGCGGGGGGGCCAGGTCAGATACGCAGTATTTT.

The sample holds many counts of this clonotype. The rearrangement uses TRBV7-2 and TRBJ1-5; D unresolved. Germline lookup yields CDR1 SGHTA and CDR2 FQGNSA. The CDR3 extends over 15 amino acids. The germline V and J ends were trimmed by 0 bases and 3 bases, with 9 bases remaining between them. Here the CDR3 reads CASSLAGQINQPQHF. The CDR3 DNA reads TGTGCCAGCAGCTTAGCGGGCCAGATCAATCAGCCCCAGCATTTT.